Reported below is one T cell receptor beta chain. Across 24 US areas, participants ranged in age from about 18 to 89 years. This CDR3 region has 17 residues. This specimen belongs to a study of blood T cell repertoires in COVID-19. Study at large: T cells, B-cell-depleted T cells, or PBMCs supplied cDNA or gDNA.

Only in-frame clones appear in the TCRdb table, and some are missing; sequencing was by immunoSEQ multiplex PCR. The sample records fewer than 600,000 clones, around 89% being singletons. This rearrangement joins TRBV7-5 to TRBJ2-3; the listed D gene, TRBD2, was not tested against the DNA. TRBV7-5 is assigned pseudogene status. This TCR was sampled from a woman between 35 and 50 years old who had recovered from COVID-19. The specimen sequenced was PBMCs or T cells enriched from blood (not recorded which). CDR3 DNA sequence: TGTGCCAGAAACTTAATGGAGGGACTAGCGGTTACAGATACGCAGTATTTT. Translated, it gives CARNLMEGLAVTDTQYF.